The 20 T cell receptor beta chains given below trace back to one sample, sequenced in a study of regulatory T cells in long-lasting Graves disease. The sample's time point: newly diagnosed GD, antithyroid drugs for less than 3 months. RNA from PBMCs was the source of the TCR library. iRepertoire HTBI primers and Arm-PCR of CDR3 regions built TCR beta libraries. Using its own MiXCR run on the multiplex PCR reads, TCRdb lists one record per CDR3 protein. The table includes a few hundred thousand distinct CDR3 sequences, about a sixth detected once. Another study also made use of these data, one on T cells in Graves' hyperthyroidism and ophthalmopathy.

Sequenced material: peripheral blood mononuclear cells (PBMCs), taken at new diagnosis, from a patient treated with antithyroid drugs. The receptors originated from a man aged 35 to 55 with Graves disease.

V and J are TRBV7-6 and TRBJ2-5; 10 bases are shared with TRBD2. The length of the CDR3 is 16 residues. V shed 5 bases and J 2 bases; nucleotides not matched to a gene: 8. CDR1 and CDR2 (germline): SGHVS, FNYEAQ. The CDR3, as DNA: TGTGCCAGCAGCCAAGCAACTAGCGGGGATCAAGAGACCCAGTACTTC. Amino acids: CASSQATSGDQETQYF.

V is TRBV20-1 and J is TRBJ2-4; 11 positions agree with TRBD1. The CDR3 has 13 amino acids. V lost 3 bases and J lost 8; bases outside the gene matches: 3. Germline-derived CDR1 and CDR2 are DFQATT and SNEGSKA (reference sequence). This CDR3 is CSARGQGVYIQYF. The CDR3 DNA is TGCAGTGCTAGGGGACAGGGGGTATACATTCAGTACTTC.

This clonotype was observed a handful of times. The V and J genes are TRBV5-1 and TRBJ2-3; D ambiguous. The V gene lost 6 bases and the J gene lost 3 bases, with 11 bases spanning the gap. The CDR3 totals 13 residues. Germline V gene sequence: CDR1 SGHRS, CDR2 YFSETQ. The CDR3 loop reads CASTPSGTDTQYF. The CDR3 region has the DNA TGCGCCAGCACCCCGTCCGGGACAGATACGCAGTATTTT.

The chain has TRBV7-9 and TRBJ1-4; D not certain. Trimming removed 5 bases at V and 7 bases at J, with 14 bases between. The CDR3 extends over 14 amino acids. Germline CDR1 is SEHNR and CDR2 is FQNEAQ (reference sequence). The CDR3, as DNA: TGTGCCAGCAGCATCGGACGGGTCTCTGAAAAACTGTTTTTT. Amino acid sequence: CASSIGRVSEKLFF.

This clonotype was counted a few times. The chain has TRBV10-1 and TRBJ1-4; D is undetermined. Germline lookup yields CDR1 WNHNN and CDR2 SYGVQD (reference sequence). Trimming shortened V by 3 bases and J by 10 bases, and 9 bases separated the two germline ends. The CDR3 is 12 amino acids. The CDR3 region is CASSDRFGKLFF. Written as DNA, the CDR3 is TGCGCCAGCAGTGATCGTTTTGGAAAACTGTTTTTT.

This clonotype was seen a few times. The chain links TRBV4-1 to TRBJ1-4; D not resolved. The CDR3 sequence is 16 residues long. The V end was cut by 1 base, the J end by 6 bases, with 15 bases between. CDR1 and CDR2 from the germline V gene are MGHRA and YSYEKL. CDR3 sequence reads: CASSQGFASSHEKLFF. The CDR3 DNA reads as TGCGCCAGCAGCCAAGGTTTCGCCAGCTCTCATGAAAAACTGTTTTTT.

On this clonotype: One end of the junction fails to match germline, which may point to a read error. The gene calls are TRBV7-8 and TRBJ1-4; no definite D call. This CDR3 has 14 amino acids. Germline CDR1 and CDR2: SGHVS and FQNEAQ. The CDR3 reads CASSLVQEREKLSF. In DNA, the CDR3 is TGTGCCAGCAGCTTGGTCCAGGAGAGGGAAAAACTGTCTTTT.

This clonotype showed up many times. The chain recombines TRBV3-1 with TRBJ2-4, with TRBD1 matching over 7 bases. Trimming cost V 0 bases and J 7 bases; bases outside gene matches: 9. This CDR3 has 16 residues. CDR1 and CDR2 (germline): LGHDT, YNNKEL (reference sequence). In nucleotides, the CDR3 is TGTGCCAGCAGCCAAGAAGGGGGCACTCCGGGGAACATTCAGTACTTC. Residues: CASSQEGGTPGNIQYF.

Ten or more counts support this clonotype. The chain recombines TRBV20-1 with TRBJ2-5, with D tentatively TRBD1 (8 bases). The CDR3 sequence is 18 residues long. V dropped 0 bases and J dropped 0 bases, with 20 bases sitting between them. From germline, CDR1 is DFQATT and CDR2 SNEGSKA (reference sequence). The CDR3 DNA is TGCAGTGCTAGAGAATGGACAGGGAGGGTGAGGTACCAAGAGACCCAGTACTTC. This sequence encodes CSAREWTGRVRYQETQYF.

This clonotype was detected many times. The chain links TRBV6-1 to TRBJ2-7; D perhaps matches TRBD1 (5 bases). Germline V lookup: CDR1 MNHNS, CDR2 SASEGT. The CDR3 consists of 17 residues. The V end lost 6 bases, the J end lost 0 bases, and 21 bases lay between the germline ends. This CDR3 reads CASSSRHAGRYSYEQYF. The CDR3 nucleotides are TGTGCCAGCAGCTCAAGGCACGCAGGGCGCTACTCCTACGAGCAGTACTTC.

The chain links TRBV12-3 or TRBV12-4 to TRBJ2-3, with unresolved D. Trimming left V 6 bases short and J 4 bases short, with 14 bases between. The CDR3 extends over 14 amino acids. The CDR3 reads CASSPDFRADTQYF. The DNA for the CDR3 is TGTGCCAGCAGCCCCGACTTCCGCGCAGATACGCAGTATTTT.

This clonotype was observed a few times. The CDR3 DNA is TGCAGTGCTAGGAAGACAGTGAAGAACACTGAAGCTTTCTTT. Its protein is CSARKTVKNTEAFF. V and J are TRBV20-1 and TRBJ1-1, with a possible D match to TRBD1 (5 bases). Trimming left V 3 bases short and J 1 base short, with 12 bases between. CDR1 is DFQATT and CDR2 is SNEGSKA in the germline V gene (reference sequence). The CDR3 is 14 residues long.

In DNA, the CDR3 is TGTGCCAGCAGTTTACGGGTGAAGTACACTGAAGCTTTCTTT. Protein product: CASSLRVKYTEAFF. This chain joins TRBV28 and TRBJ1-1; D not resolved. Per the germline V gene, CDR1 is MDHEN and CDR2 is SYDVKM. V was cut by 2 bases and J by 3 bases, with 10 bases left in between. The length of the CDR3 is 14 residues.

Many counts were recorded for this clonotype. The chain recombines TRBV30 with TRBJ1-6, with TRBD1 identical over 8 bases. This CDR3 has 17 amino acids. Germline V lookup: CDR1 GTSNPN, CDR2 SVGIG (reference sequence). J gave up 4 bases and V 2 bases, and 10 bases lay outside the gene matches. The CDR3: CAWSYARTGKYNSPLHF. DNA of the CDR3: TGTGCCTGGAGTTACGCACGGACAGGGAAATATAATTCACCCCTCCACTTT. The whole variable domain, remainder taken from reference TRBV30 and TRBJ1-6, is SQTIHQWPATLVQPVGSPLSLECTVEGTSNPNLYWYRQAAGRGLQLLFYSVGIGQISSEVPQNLSASRPQDRQFILSSKKLLLSDSGFYLCAWSYARTGKYNSPLHFGNGTRLTVT.

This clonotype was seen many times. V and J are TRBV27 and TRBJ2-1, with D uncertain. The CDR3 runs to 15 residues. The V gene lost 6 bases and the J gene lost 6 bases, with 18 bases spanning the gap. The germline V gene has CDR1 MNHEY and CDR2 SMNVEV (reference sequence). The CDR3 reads CASSTRRSWGNEQFF. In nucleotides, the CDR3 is TGTGCCAGCAGCACCAGGCGGTCCTGGGGCAATGAGCAGTTCTTC.

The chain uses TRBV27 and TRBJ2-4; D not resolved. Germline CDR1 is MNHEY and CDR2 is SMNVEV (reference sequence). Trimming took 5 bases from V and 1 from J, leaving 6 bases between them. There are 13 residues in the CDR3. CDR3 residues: CASSPGAKNIQYF. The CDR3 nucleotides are TGTGCCAGCAGTCCTGGGGCCAAAAACATTCAGTACTTC.

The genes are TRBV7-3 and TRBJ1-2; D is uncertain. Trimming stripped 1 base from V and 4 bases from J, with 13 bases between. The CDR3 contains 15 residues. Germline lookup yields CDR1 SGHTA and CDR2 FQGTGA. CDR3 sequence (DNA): TGTGCCAGCAGCTTAAATCCGCGACCACTCTATGGCTACACCTTC. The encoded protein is CASSLNPRPLYGYTF.

The CDR3 is CASSSTTGLNTEAFF. CDR3 sequence (DNA): TGTGCCAGCAGCTCTACGACAGGGCTAAACACTGAAGCTTTCTTT. This chain joins TRBV5-5 and TRBJ1-1; 7 bases align to TRBD1. Per the germline V gene, CDR1 is SGHKS and CDR2 is YYEKEE (reference sequence). The CDR3 covers 15 residues. With 3 bases clipped from V and 2 bases from J, the junction kept 7 bases outside the gene matches.

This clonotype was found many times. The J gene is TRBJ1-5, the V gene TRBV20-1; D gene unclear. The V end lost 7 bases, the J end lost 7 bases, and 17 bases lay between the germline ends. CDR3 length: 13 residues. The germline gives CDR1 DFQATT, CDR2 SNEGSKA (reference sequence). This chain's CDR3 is CSGFEGLGQPQHF. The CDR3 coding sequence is TGCAGTGGCTTTGAAGGGTTAGGCCAGCCCCAGCATTTT.

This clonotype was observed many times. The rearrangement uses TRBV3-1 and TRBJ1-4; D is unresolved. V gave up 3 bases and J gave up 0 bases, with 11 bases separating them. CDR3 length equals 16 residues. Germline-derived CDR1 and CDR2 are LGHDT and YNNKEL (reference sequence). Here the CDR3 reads CASSHDYQSTNEKLFF. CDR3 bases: TGTGCCAGCAGCCACGATTATCAATCAACTAATGAAAAACTGTTTTTT.